This T cell receptor beta chain was obtained from a study of cytomegalovirus exposure and HLA in healthy donors (dated by TCRdb to between 2016 and 2019). For context, the study as a whole: According to a later analysis, the approximately 120 validation repertoires were produced on the same platform as the 680 or so repertoires of the first cohort. The study was designed to test whether signatures of past pathogen exposure could be identified by cataloging public T cell receptors. A separate validation cohort of approximately 120 different subjects was used in addition to the roughly 670-subject first cohort. The study combined high-throughput TCR immunosequencing, statistical association of individual TCRs with disease status, and machine learning to predict cytomegalovirus infection status.

In its sample, this clone was seen once. Its antigen remains unidentified. Within one base of it there is no much larger clone, and no base qualities were kept. General findings and caveats noted by the study authors: A later analysis had no HLA typing for the validation cohort, so co-occurrence there was scored across all 120 or so repertoires. Cytomegalovirus status was reported to be diagnosed by the classifier with high specificity and sensitivity in both the original and validation cohorts. According to the authors, the approach could potentially be generalized to other disease states and immunological phenotypes. In vitro tests confirmed that a few of the cytomegalovirus-associated TCR beta chains recognize cytomegalovirus antigens. In a later analysis, TCRs clustered in the first cohort were found to also tend to co-occur in the approximately 110 validation repertoires, with roughly 93% of cluster scores above 0. While some public TCRs were present in many individuals, most TCR sequences turned up only very rarely across donors. In the study, about 150 TCR beta chains were listed as associated with cytomegalovirus.

The donors were included in the validation cohort of 90 to 150 subjects, a group kept apart from the roughly 700-subject first cohort. The library was generated by the immunoSEQ multiplex PCR assay. Under the source paper's analysis protocol: A statistical classification framework was built for diagnosing cytomegalovirus status from the catalog of TCR beta chain sequences. Entries here come from immuneACCESS through TCRdb and include only in-frame sequences with V and J called. Some clones fail to appear in such tables; in the studies checked, an unresolved V gene covers under half of the shortfall, and the cause of the remainder is unknown. V, J and clone size are those of that table, while D and trimming were read from the DNA. Within this sample are 150,000 to 180,000 clones, with approximately 86% of them counted one time only. Of the sample, around 2.1% falls within the top ten clones. Deletion took 4 bases off V and 1 base off J, with a span of 13 bases between the germline ends. Spanning cysteine to phenylalanine, the CDR3 consists of 15 amino acids. Of the read, only the CDR3 DNA is kept; its 45 bases are in frame from base 1. In the germline V gene, CDR1 corresponds to MDHEN and CDR2 to SYDVKM.

The sequence was obtained from a human donor in good health. In this chain, TRBV28 is recombined with TRBJ1-2; the D gene is not confidently resolved. The specimen was PBMCs. The DNA sequence is TGTGCCAGCAGTTCTATCCTTTATCTTAACTATGGCTACACCTTC. Translated, this is CASSSILYLNYGYTF.